The clone carrying this TCR beta chain was recorded once. The source of the sample is a study of blood T cell repertoires in COVID-19. About the study: Spain, Italy and the United States supplied samples that represented acute and convalescent COVID-19. PBMCs, B-cell-depleted T cells, or T cells provided the cDNA or gDNA that made up the material.

Original data processing: Reference gene primer amplification gave nucleated cell count estimates. The protocol was immunoSEQ multiplex PCR, while the TCRdb copy is restricted to in-frame clones and leaves out a portion. V and J calls and clone size are copied from that table; D and trimming were computed from the DNA. The profile covers 100,000 or so clones, with roughly 76% appearing a single time and 8.5% to 9.5% taken by the ten largest. This receptor was identified in an older woman with acute or convalescent COVID-19. The sequenced material came from peripheral blood.

CDR3 protein: CASSETGGDQPQHF. The CDR3, as DNA: TGCGCCAGCAGCGAGACAGGGGGAGATCAGCCCCAGCATTTT. The chain has TRBV4-1 and TRBJ1-5, with 9 bases identical to TRBD1. Germline-derived CDR1 and CDR2 are MGHRA and YSYEKL. The CDR3 is 14 amino acids. The junction had 4 bases not matched to a gene; V was cut back by 5 bases and J by 5 bases.